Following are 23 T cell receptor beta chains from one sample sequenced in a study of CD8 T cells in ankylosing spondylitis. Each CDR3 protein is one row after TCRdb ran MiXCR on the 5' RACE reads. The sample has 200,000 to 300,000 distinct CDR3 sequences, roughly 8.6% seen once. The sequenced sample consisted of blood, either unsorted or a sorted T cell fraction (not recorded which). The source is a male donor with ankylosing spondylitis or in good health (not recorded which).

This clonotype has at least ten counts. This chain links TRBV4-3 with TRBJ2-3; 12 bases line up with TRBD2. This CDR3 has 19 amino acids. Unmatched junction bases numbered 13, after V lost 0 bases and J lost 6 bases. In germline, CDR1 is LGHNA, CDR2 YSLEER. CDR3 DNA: TGCGCCAGCAGCCAAGATACGGCACTAGCGGGGGGTATGACGGATACGCAGTATTTT. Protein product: CASSQDTALAGGMTDTQYF.

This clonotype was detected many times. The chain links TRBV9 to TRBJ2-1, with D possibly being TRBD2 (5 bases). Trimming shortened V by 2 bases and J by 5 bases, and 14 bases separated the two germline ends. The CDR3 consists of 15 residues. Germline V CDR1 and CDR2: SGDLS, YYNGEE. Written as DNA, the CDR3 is TGTGCCAGCAGCGTCACTGGCGGGCAAAACAATGAGCAGTTCTTC. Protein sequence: CASSVTGGQNNEQFF.

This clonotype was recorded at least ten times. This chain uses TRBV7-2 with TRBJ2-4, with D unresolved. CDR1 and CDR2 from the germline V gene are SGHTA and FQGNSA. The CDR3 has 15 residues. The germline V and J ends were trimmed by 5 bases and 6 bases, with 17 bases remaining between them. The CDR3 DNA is TGTGCCAGCAGCCCGGACGCGTTTCTCAGAAACATTCAGTACTTC. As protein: CASSPDAFLRNIQYF.

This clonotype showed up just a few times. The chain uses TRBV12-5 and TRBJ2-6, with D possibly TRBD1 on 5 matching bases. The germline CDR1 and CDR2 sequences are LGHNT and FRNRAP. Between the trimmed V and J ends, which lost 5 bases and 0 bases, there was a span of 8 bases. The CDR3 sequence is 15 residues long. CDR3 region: CASGLDSSGANVLTF. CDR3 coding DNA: TGTGCTAGTGGTCTCGACAGCTCTGGGGCCAACGTCCTGACTTTC. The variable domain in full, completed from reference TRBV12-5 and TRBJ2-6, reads DARVTQTPRHKVTEMGQEVTMRCQPILGHNTVFWYRQTMMQGLELLAYFRNRAPLDDSGMPKDRFSAEMPDATLATLKIQPSEPRDSAVYFCASGLDSSGANVLTFGAGSRLTVL.

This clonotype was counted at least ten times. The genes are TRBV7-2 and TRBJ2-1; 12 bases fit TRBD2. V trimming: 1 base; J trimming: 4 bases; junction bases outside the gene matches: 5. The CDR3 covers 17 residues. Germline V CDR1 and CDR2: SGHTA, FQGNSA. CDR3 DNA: TGTGCCAGCAGCTTAGGGGCGACTAGCGGGAGTTACAATGAGCAGTTCTTC. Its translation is CASSLGATSGSYNEQFF.

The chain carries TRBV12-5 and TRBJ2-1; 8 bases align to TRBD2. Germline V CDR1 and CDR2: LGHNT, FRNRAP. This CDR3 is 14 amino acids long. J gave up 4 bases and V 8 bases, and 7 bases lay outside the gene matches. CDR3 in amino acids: CASRMTSEYNEQFF. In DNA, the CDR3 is TGTGCTAGTCGTATGACTAGCGAGTACAATGAGCAGTTCTTC. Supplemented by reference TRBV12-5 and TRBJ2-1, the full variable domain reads DARVTQTPRHKVTEMGQEVTMRCQPILGHNTVFWYRQTMMQGLELLAYFRNRAPLDDSGMPKDRFSAEMPDATLATLKIQPSEPRDSAVYFCASRMTSEYNEQFFGPGTRLTVL.

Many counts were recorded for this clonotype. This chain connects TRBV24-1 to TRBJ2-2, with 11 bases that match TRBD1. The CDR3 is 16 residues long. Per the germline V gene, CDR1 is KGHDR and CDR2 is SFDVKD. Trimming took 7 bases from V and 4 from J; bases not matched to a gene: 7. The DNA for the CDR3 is TGTGCCACCAGCCCGAAGGACAGGGGGCGCACCGGGGAGCTGTTTTTT. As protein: CATSPKDRGRTGELFF.

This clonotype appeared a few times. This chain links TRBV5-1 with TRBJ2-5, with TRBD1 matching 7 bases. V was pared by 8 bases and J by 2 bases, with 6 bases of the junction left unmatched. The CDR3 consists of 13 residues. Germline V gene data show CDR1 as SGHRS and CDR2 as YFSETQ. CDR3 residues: CASRQGPQETQYF. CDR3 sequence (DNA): TGCGCCAGTCGACAGGGCCCTCAAGAGACCCAGTACTTC.

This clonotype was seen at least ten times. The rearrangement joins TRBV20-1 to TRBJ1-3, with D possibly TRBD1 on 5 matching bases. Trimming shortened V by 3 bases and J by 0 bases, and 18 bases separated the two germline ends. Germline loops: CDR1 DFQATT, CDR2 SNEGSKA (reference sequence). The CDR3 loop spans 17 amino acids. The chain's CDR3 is CSASGGGVPTSGNTIYF. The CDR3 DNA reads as TGCAGTGCTAGTGGTGGGGGGGTGCCAACCTCTGGAAACACCATATATTTT.

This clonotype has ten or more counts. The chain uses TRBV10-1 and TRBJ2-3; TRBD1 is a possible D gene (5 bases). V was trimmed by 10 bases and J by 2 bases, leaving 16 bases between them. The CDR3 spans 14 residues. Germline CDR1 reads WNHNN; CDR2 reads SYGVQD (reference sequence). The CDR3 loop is CATSDTKFTDTQYF. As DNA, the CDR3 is TGCGCCACTTCGGACACTAAATTCACAGATACGCAGTATTTT.

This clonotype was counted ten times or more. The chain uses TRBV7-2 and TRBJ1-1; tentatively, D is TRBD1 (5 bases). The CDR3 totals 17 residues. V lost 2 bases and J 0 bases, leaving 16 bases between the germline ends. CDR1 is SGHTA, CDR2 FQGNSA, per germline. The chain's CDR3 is CASSLRGSMSVNTEAFF. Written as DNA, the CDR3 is TGTGCCAGCAGCTTAAGGGGTTCGATGTCCGTGAACACTGAAGCTTTCTTT.

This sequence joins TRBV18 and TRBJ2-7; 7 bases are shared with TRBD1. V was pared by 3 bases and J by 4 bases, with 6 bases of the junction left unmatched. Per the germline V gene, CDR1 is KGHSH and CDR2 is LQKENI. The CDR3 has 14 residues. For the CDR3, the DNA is TGTGCCAGCTCACCGGTGGGACAGCCGTACGAGCAGTACTTC. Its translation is CASSPVGQPYEQYF.

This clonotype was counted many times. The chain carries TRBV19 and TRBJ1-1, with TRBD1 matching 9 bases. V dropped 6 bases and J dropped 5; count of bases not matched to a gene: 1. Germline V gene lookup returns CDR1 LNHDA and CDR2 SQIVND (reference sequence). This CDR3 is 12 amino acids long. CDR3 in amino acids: CASRDRGTEAFF. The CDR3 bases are TGTGCCAGTAGAGACAGGGGGACTGAAGCTTTCTTT.

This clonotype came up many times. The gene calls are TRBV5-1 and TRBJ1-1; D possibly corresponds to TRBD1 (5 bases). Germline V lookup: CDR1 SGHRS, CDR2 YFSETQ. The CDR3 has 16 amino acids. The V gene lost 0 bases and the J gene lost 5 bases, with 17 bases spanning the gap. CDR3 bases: TGCGCCAGCAGCTTGGGGACACTAAGCCTTGAGACTGAAGCTTTCTTT. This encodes CASSLGTLSLETEAFF.

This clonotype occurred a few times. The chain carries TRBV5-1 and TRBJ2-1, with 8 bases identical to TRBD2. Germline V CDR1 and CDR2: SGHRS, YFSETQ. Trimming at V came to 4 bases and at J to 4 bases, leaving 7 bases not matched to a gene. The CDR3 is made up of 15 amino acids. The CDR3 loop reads CASSRPSGGYNEQFF. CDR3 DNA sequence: TGCGCCAGCAGCAGGCCCAGCGGGGGATACAATGAGCAGTTCTTC. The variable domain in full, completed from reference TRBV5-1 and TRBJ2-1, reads KAGVTQTPRYLIKTRGQQVTLSCSPISGHRSVSWYQQTPGQGLQFLFEYFSETQRNKGNFPGRFSGRQFSNSRSEMNVSTLELGDSALYLCASSRPSGGYNEQFFGPGTRLTVL.

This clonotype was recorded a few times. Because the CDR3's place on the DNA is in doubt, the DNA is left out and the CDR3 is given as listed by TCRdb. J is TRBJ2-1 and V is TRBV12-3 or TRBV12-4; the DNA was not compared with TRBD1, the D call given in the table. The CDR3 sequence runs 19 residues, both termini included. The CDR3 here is CASSSSRQGIFISYNEQFF.

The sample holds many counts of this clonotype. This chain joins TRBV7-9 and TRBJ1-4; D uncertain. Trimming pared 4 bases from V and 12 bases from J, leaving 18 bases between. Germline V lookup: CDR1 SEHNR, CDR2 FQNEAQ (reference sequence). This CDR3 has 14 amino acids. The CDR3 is CASSSTEWEVELFF. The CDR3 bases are TGTGCCAGCAGCTCCACCGAGTGGGAAGTAGAACTGTTTTTT.

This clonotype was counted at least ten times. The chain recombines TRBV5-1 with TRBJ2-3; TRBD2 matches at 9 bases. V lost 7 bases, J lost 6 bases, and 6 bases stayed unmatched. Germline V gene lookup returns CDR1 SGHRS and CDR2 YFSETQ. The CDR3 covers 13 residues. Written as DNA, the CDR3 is TGCGCCAGCGGTGGCGGGAGGGCGGATACGCAGTATTTT. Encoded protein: CASGGGRADTQYF.

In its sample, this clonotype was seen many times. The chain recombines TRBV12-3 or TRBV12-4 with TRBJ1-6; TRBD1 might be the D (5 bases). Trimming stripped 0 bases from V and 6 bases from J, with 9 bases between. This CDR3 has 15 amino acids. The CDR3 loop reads CASSLAWGPNSPLHF. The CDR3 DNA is TGTGCCAGCAGTTTAGCTTGGGGCCCTAATTCACCCCTCCACTTT.

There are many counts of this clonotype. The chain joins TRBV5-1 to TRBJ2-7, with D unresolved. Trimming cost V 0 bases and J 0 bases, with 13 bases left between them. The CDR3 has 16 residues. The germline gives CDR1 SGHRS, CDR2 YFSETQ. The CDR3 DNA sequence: TGCGCCAGCAGCTTGGCCGTGGGCCCCAGCTCCTACGAGCAGTACTTC. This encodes CASSLAVGPSSYEQYF.

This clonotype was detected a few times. DNA for the CDR3: TGCGCCAGCAGCCAAGAGGGGACTAGCGGGGAGACCCAGTACTTC. Amino acid sequence: CASSQEGTSGETQYF. This chain links TRBV4-1 with TRBJ2-5; 12 nucleotides match TRBD2. Germline CDR1 MGHRA, CDR2 YSYEKL. The ends lost 0 bases at V and 5 bases at J; junction bases unmatched: 1. The length of the CDR3 is 15 residues.

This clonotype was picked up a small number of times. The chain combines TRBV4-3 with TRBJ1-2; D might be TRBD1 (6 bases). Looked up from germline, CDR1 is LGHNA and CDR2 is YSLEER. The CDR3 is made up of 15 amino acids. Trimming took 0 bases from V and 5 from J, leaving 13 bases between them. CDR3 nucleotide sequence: TGCGCCAGCAGCCAAGAAAGGACAGACCTTTATGGCTACACCTTC. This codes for CASSQERTDLYGYTF.

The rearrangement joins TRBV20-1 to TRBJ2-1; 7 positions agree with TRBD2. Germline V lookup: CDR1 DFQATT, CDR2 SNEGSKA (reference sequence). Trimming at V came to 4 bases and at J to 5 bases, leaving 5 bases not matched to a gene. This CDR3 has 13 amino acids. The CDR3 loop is CSAIETSHNEQFF. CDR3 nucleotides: TGCAGTGCTATCGAGACTAGCCACAATGAGCAGTTCTTC.